This T cell receptor beta chain originates from a study of blood T cells in healthy people across ages. The study's findings and limits: Age brought a roughly linear fall in TCR beta diversity measured per million T cells. CMV status of donors was unknown, possibly confounding expanded clonotype changes.

Note on this clonotype: Its antigen is as yet unknown.

Every sample gave at least 5 micrograms of total RNA when it was extracted. Trimming removed 6 bases from V and 1 base from J; junction bases left unmatched: 7. The CDR3 sequence is 16 residues long. The germline gives CDR1 MGHDK, CDR2 SYGVNS. Combining a sample-barcoded 5' primer with a J-beta primer mix, a second PCR ran for roughly 7 to 11 cycles. Each of the cDNA molecules was tagged by a template-switch adaptor with 12 random nucleotides. TCRdb processed the 5' RACE reads anew with MiXCR; each CDR3 protein has one entry. This sample has about 1.8 million distinct CDR3 sequences, with about 50% found just once.

The sequence came from a woman aged 40 to 55 in good health. Sequenced material: blood. The V call is TRBV25-1, the J call TRBJ2-2; 8 bases are a match to TRBD1. The CDR3 nucleotides are TGTGCCAGCAGGAAATCCGGGACAGGGAACACCGGGGAGCTGTTTTTT. Translating gives CASRKSGTGNTGELFF.